The 9 T cell receptor beta chains given below trace back to one sample, sequenced in a study of blood T cell repertoires in COVID-19. Only in-frame clones appear in the TCRdb table, and some are missing; sequencing was by immunoSEQ multiplex PCR. The repertoire holds 90,000 to 110,000 clones, about nine tenths seen once, with 1.1% in the top ten. The source material was peripheral blood. These receptors came from a human donor in a cohort sampled during active COVID-19.

The chain is built from TRBV9 and TRBJ2-3; possibly TRBD2 for D (6 bases). The germline V and J ends were trimmed by 4 bases and 0 bases, with 21 bases remaining between them. Germline V gives CDR1 SGDLS, CDR2 YYNGEE. The CDR3 extends over 18 amino acids. CDR3 sequence: CASSSLGSGRASTDTQYF. The CDR3 coding sequence is TGTGCCAGCAGCTCCCTGGGTAGCGGACGTGCTAGCACAGATACGCAGTATTTT.

The chain links TRBV11-2 to TRBJ2-1; D is perhaps TRBD2 (6 bases). Germline CDR1 reads SGHAT; CDR2 reads FQNNGV. V gave up 7 bases and J gave up 8 bases, with 21 bases separating them. The CDR3 runs to 15 residues. As DNA, the CDR3 is TGTGCCAGCACCATAGAGCGGGCCCGCCTCCATGAGCAGTTCTTC. Its translation: CASTIERARLHEQFF. The full variable domain, rest sourced from reference TRBV11-2 and TRBJ2-1, is EAGVAQSPRYKIIEKRQSVAFWCNPISGHATLYWYQQILGQGPKLLIQFQNNGVVDDSQLPKDRFSAERLKGVDSTLKIQPAKLEDSAVYLCASTIERARLHEQFFGPGTRLTVL.

This clone was counted between two and nine times. V and J are TRBV29-1 and TRBJ2-3; possible D gene TRBD1, 6 bases. CDR3 length: 12 amino acids. The germline gives CDR1 SQVTM, CDR2 ANQGSEA. With 4 bases removed from V and 4 bases from J, the gap between germline ends came to 9 bases. CDR3 region: CSVAQGSDTQYF. The DNA of the CDR3 is TGCAGCGTTGCACAGGGATCAGATACGCAGTATTTT.

The rearrangement joins TRBV7-2 to TRBJ2-5; D gene unclear. V lost 5 bases and J 5 bases, leaving 9 bases between the germline ends. The germline gives CDR1 SGHTA, CDR2 FQGNSA. CDR3 length equals 12 residues. CDR3 region: CASSPSRETQYF. The CDR3 nucleotides are TGTGCCAGCAGCCCTAGTAGGGAGACCCAGTACTTC.

The V call is TRBV12-3 or TRBV12-4, the J call TRBJ1-5; D gene ambiguous. The CDR3 extends over 13 amino acids. Trimming took 7 bases from V and 5 from J, leaving 12 bases between them. The CDR3 here is CASNHGSYQPQHF. The CDR3 nucleotides read TGTGCCAGCAATCACGGGAGTTATCAGCCCCAGCATTTT.

The chain has TRBV4-2 and TRBJ1-2; 8 nucleotides match TRBD1. CDR3 length: 19 amino acids. Germline CDR1 is LGHNA and CDR2 is YNFKEQ. The trim removed 4 bases at V and 4 bases at J, leaving 20 bases unmatched. The CDR3, as DNA: TGTGCCAGCAGCCCTCACCCCCCCTCATGGACAGGGCAGAGCTATGGCTACACCTTC. It encodes CASSPHPPSWTGQSYGYTF.

This chain links TRBV6-4 with TRBJ2-3; TRBD1 matches at 7 bases. Looked up from germline, CDR1 is MRHNA and CDR2 is SNTAGT. V was clipped by 10 bases and J by 6 bases; unmatched bases: 22. This CDR3 is 17 amino acids long. CDR3 sequence (DNA): TGTGCCACACAGGGCGGACAGGCCGGGCCCTCTTGGGATACGCAGTATTTT. Amino acids: CATQGGQAGPSWDTQYF.

The rearrangement links TRBV24-1 to TRBJ2-1, with a possible D match to TRBD2 (6 bases). CDR1 is KGHDR and CDR2 is SFDVKD in the germline V gene. The CDR3 runs to 12 residues. Trimming shortened V by 9 bases and J by 9 bases, and 14 bases separated the two germline ends. The CDR3 DNA is TGTGCCACCGGAGGGGACCGTCTTGAGCAGTTCTTC. It encodes CATGGDRLEQFF.

The chain carries TRBV11-3 and TRBJ2-3; the D gene is possibly TRBD1 (5 bases). CDR3 length: 15 residues. Trimming pared 3 bases from V and 0 bases from J, leaving 10 bases between. CDR1 SGHNT and CDR2 YENEEA come from the germline V gene. This chain's CDR3 is CASSFKGHSTDTQYF. The DNA for the CDR3 is TGTGCCAGCAGCTTTAAGGGGCATAGCACAGATACGCAGTATTTT.